This is a list of T cell receptor beta chains from one sample in a study of blood T cell repertoires in COVID-19. Sequenced by immunoSEQ multiplex PCR; TCRdb stores in-frame clones only, minus some. The table lists tens of thousands of clones, 81% of them singletons. The sample comprised peripheral blood. These receptors were collected from a woman in her 70s with acute or convalescent COVID-19. The conserved cysteine and the conserved F or W are not part of the CDR3 here.

V gene	J gene	CDR3 protein
TRBV4-1	TRBJ2-3	ASSQGDRGLDTQY
TRBV28	TRBJ1-2	ASSRTGVFYGYT
TRBV5-1	TRBJ2-2	ASQTGSNTGELF
TRBV13	TRBJ2-7	ASSLAAPRSGSSYEQY
TRBV5-1	TRBJ2-1	ASSLASGRAGQF
TRBV6-1	TRBJ2-1	ASSESRAYNEQF
TRBV3-1/TRBV3-2	TRBJ2-5	ASSQNPGLAGAVTQY
TRBV27	TRBJ1-4	ASSPSGTTNEKLF
TRBV28	TRBJ2-7	ATSGQGYEQY
TRBV7-2	TRBJ2-7	ASSMYGTVSYEQY
TRBV5-8	TRBJ2-7	ASSGVGGRTYEQY
TRBV2	TRBJ2-7	ASSEAYGQGYEQY
TRBV7-9	TRBJ1-6	ASSLGQFNNSPLH
TRBV6-4	TRBJ2-1	ASSDSANYNEQF
TRBV11-2	TRBJ1-1	ASSPAAGNTEAF
TRBV9	TRBJ1-5	ASSAQDRVGQPQH
TRBV18	TRBJ1-1	ASSPPRQGYTEAF
TRBV5-6	TRBJ1-5	ASSAGTVRNQPQH
TRBV5-1	TRBJ2-1	ASSLGLAGGARSYNEQF
TRBV6-5	TRBJ1-1	ASSQLTGEAF
TRBV5-1	TRBJ2-3	ASSPRYSSTDTQY
TRBV5-4	TRBJ2-5	ASSPPQETQY
TRBV28	TRBJ2-7	ASSPDRRQY
TRBV19	TRBJ2-1	ASSKGAWNEQF
TRBV4-2	TRBJ2-7	ASSQDNLSGRSEQY
TRBV19	TRBJ2-7	ASSIGQGRSREQY
TRBV27	TRBJ1-1	ASSLDSYTEAF
TRBV11-2	TRBJ1-2	ASSLQGSGYT
TRBV7-9	TRBJ1-2	ASSQTGVNYGYT
TRBV9	TRBJ1-4	ASSHGGGAEKLF
TRBV3-1/TRBV3-2	TRBJ2-7	ASSYSASGREQY
TRBV28	TRBJ2-1	ASRRGLANNEQF
TRBV7-8	TRBJ2-7	ANCWDIKSHEQY
TRBV14	TRBJ2-1	ASSFRSGSHNEQF
TRBV6-2/TRBV6-3	TRBJ2-1	ASSYSVIWIARDREQF
TRBV28	TRBJ2-5	ASRRAGLGETQY
TRBV28	TRBJ1-5	ASSPQGFNQPQH
TRBV6-6	TRBJ2-5	ASSYPAWTEETQY
TRBV9	TRBJ1-2	ASSVGREINYGYT
TRBV6-5	TRBJ1-1	ASRRAGTGGTEAF
TRBV2	TRBJ2-2	ASNTDTTGELF
TRBV20-1	TRBJ2-7	SASGLAGDPSSYEQY
TRBV29-1	TRBJ2-1	SVRGGLAGYNEQF
TRBV18	TRBJ2-6	ASSPKLAGTSGANVLT
TRBV2	TRBJ1-2	ASSEGRGQAYGYT